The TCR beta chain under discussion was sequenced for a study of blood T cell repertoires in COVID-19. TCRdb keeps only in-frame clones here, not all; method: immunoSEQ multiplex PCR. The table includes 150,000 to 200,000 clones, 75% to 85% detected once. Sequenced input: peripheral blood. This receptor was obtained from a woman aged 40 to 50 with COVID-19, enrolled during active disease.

The CDR3 loop is CASSLEEGTGGYTF. As DNA, the CDR3 is TGTGCCAGCAGCTTGGAGGAGGGGACAGGTGGCTACACCTTC. V usage is TRBV5-5 and J usage is TRBJ1-2; 8 bases line up with TRBD1. V shed 0 bases, J shed 7 bases, and the junction held 5 bases outside the gene matches. Germline CDR1 is SGHKS and CDR2 is YYEKEE (reference sequence). This CDR3 spans 14 amino acids.